The rows below give T cell receptor beta chains drawn from one sample of a study of OX40 agonist ivuxolimab in advanced cancers. Profiling relied on immunoSEQ multiplex PCR, and the TCRdb table lists in-frame clones only, not all of them. Here the sample spans some 80,000 clones, around 85% being singletons. Sequencing was performed on CD4+ or CD8+ T cells sorted from blood, taken in a trial of the OX40 agonist ivuxolimab. The receptors come from an adult with an advanced solid tumor such as melanoma, head and neck, liver or kidney cancer. The CDR3 runs from the conserved cysteine through the conserved F or W. Fields, in order: V gene, clone size, J gene, D gene, CDR3 protein, CDR3 DNA. A D gene is named only where the DNA matches it firmly. Clone size is shown for a subset of rows, as once, few, many or a class of expanded clone.

v_gene: TRBV12-5; abundance: .; j_gene: TRBJ2-1; d_gene: .; CDR3aa: CASGPSDYNEQFF; CDR3nt: TGTGCTAGTGGTCCCAGCGACTACAATGAGCAGTTCTTC
v_gene: TRBV5-5; abundance: .; j_gene: TRBJ2-1; d_gene: .; CDR3aa: CASSRTQKDRYNEQFF; CDR3nt: TGTGCCAGCAGTCGTACGCAAAAGGACAGATACAATGAGCAGTTCTTC
v_gene: TRBV7-6; abundance: few; j_gene: TRBJ1-4; d_gene: .; CDR3aa: CASSPAGEKLFF; CDR3nt: TGTGCCAGCAGCCCTGCTGGTGAAAAACTGTTTTTT
v_gene: TRBV7-9; abundance: .; j_gene: TRBJ1-1; d_gene: .; CDR3aa: CASSLDLPVMEENTEAFF; CDR3nt: TGTGCCAGCAGCTTAGATTTGCCAGTGATGGAAGAGAACACTGAAGCTTTCTTT
v_gene: TRBV2; abundance: .; j_gene: TRBJ2-1; d_gene: TRBD2; CDR3aa: CASRGRTSKSYNEQFF; CDR3nt: TGTGCCAGCAGGGGAAGGACTAGCAAATCCTACAATGAGCAGTTCTTC
v_gene: TRBV6-1; abundance: once; j_gene: TRBJ1-1; d_gene: .; CDR3aa: CASRAGTYTEAFF; CDR3nt: TGTGCCAGCAGGGCCGGGACCTACACTGAAGCTTTCTTT
v_gene: TRBV7-9; abundance: .; j_gene: TRBJ1-5; d_gene: .; CDR3aa: CASSKEGGQQPQHF; CDR3nt: TGTGCCAGCAGCAAAGAGGGGGGCCAACAGCCCCAGCATTTT
v_gene: TRBV4-1; abundance: .; j_gene: TRBJ2-3; d_gene: .; CDR3aa: CASSQVGQGTQYF; CDR3nt: TGCGCCAGCAGCCAAGTCGGGCAGGGTACGCAGTATTTT
v_gene: TRBV21-1; abundance: .; j_gene: TRBJ2-3; d_gene: .; CDR3aa: CASSRTGSTDTQYF; CDR3nt: TGTGCCAGCAGTAGAACAGGGTCCACAGATACGCAGTATTTT
v_gene: TRBV5-4; abundance: .; j_gene: TRBJ2-7; d_gene: TRBD2; CDR3aa: CASSFGGDTYEQYF; CDR3nt: TGTGCCAGCAGCTTCGGGGGGGATACCTACGAGCAGTACTTC
v_gene: TRBV29-1; abundance: .; j_gene: TRBJ1-4; d_gene: .; CDR3aa: CSVGGVSDEKLFF; CDR3nt: TGCAGCGTTGGGGGGGTTAGTGATGAAAAACTGTTTTTT
v_gene: TRBV5-1; abundance: .; j_gene: TRBJ2-5; d_gene: .; CDR3aa: CASSFLRYPQETQYF; CDR3nt: TGCGCCAGCAGCTTTCTGCGCTATCCCCAAGAGACCCAGTACTTC
v_gene: TRBV5-4; abundance: .; j_gene: TRBJ1-2; d_gene: .; CDR3aa: CASSSQGLYGYTF; CDR3nt: TGTGCCAGCAGCTCGCAGGGGCTCTATGGCTACACCTTC
v_gene: TRBV6-5; abundance: .; j_gene: TRBJ2-7; d_gene: TRBD2; CDR3aa: CASSYSVAGDAYEQYF; CDR3nt: TGTGCCAGCAGTTACTCGGTCGCGGGGGATGCCTACGAGCAGTACTTC
v_gene: TRBV30; abundance: .; j_gene: TRBJ1-2; d_gene: TRBD1; CDR3aa: CAWNIEGASYGYTF; CDR3nt: TGTGCCTGGAATATCGAGGGGGCAAGCTATGGCTACACCTTC
v_gene: TRBV7-9; abundance: few; j_gene: TRBJ1-6; d_gene: .; CDR3aa: CASSSTGGISPLHF; CDR3nt: TGTGCCAGCAGCTCCACCGGTGGAATTTCACCCCTCCACTTT
v_gene: TRBV6-1; abundance: .; j_gene: TRBJ1-1; d_gene: .; CDR3aa: CASQRGQQNTEAFF; CDR3nt: TGTGCCAGCCAGCGGGGACAACAGAACACTGAAGCTTTCTTT
v_gene: TRBV5-1; abundance: .; j_gene: TRBJ2-5; d_gene: TRBD2; CDR3aa: CASSLGLAVETQYF; CDR3nt: TGCGCCAGCAGCTTGGGACTAGCAGTGGAGACCCAGTACTTC
v_gene: TRBV9; abundance: .; j_gene: TRBJ2-3; d_gene: TRBD1; CDR3aa: CASSVGPPGTGEDTQYF; CDR3nt: TGTGCCAGCAGCGTAGGGCCCCCCGGGACAGGGGAAGATACGCAGTATTTT
v_gene: TRBV6-5; abundance: .; j_gene: TRBJ1-2; d_gene: .; CDR3aa: CASSDLYGYTF; CDR3nt: TGTGCCAGCAGCGACCTCTATGGCTACACCTTC
v_gene: TRBV7-9; abundance: .; j_gene: TRBJ1-1; d_gene: .; CDR3aa: CASSPVAEAFF; CDR3nt: TGTGCCAGCAGCCCAGTGGCAGAGGCTTTCTTT
v_gene: TRBV2; abundance: .; j_gene: TRBJ2-6; d_gene: .; CDR3aa: CASTREGHGANVLTF; CDR3nt: TGTGCCAGCACTAGAGAAGGGCACGGGGCCAACGTCCTGACTTTC
v_gene: TRBV10-2; abundance: .; j_gene: TRBJ1-5; d_gene: .; CDR3aa: CASSRTANNQPQHF; CDR3nt: TGCGCCAGCAGTAGGACAGCGAACAATCAGCCCCAGCATTTT
v_gene: TRBV6-5; abundance: once; j_gene: TRBJ2-7; d_gene: .; CDR3aa: CASSYGGVGTYEQYF; CDR3nt: TGTGCCAGCAGTTACGGAGGGGTAGGTACCTACGAGCAGTACTTC
v_gene: TRBV7-2; abundance: .; j_gene: TRBJ2-2; d_gene: TRBD1; CDR3aa: CASSPNRGTNTGELFF; CDR3nt: TGTGCCAGCAGTCCGAACAGGGGCACGAACACCGGGGAGCTGTTTTTT
v_gene: TRBV18; abundance: once; j_gene: TRBJ1-2; d_gene: .; CDR3aa: CASSSAGIGGYTF; CDR3nt: TGTGCCAGCTCATCGGCAGGGATCGGCGGCTACACCTTC
v_gene: TRBV4-1; abundance: .; j_gene: TRBJ2-1; d_gene: TRBD2; CDR3aa: CASSHPGGNEQFF; CDR3nt: TGCGCCAGCAGCCACCCGGGGGGGAATGAGCAGTTCTTC
v_gene: TRBV6-5; abundance: .; j_gene: TRBJ1-2; d_gene: .; CDR3aa: CASSLGHSEGGYTF; CDR3nt: TGTGCCAGCAGTCTGGGACACTCCGAGGGGGGCTACACCTTC
v_gene: TRBV7-2; abundance: .; j_gene: TRBJ1-5; d_gene: TRBD1; CDR3aa: CASSPGQGPHQPQHF; CDR3nt: TGTGCCAGCAGCCCGGGACAGGGCCCCCATCAGCCCCAGCATTTT
v_gene: TRBV5-5; abundance: few; j_gene: TRBJ1-5; d_gene: .; CDR3aa: CASSLQKNQPQHF; CDR3nt: TGTGCCAGCAGCTTGCAGAAGAATCAGCCCCAGCATTTT
v_gene: TRBV19; abundance: .; j_gene: TRBJ2-1; d_gene: TRBD1; CDR3aa: CASRIGGQGAYNEQFF; CDR3nt: TGTGCCAGTAGGATTGGCGGACAGGGGGCCTACAATGAGCAGTTCTTC
v_gene: TRBV2; abundance: .; j_gene: TRBJ1-6; d_gene: TRBD1; CDR3aa: CASTTGNYSPLHF; CDR3nt: TGTGCCAGCACGACAGGGAATTATTCACCCCTCCACTTT
v_gene: TRBV28; abundance: .; j_gene: TRBJ1-1; d_gene: .; CDR3aa: CASSFRKSGDTEAFF; CDR3nt: TGTGCCAGCAGCTTCCGCAAGTCGGGGGACACTGAAGCTTTCTTT
v_gene: TRBV6-6; abundance: .; j_gene: TRBJ2-5; d_gene: .; CDR3aa: CASSLGDGGRGTQYF; CDR3nt: TGTGCCAGCAGTCTGGGGGACGGAGGGCGCGGGACCCAGTACTTC
v_gene: TRBV5-5; abundance: .; j_gene: TRBJ1-2; d_gene: .; CDR3aa: CASSLQGANYGYTF; CDR3nt: TGTGCCAGCAGCTTACAAGGGGCAAACTATGGCTACACCTTC
v_gene: TRBV4-1; abundance: .; j_gene: TRBJ1-2; d_gene: TRBD1; CDR3aa: CASSQASGGGSDYGYTF; CDR3nt: TGCGCCAGCAGCCAAGCGTCAGGGGGGGGAAGCGACTATGGCTACACCTTC
v_gene: TRBV5-1; abundance: once; j_gene: TRBJ1-1; d_gene: .; CDR3aa: CASSPLQGGGEAFF; CDR3nt: TGCGCCAGCAGCCCACTCCAGGGTGGTGGTGAAGCTTTCTTT
v_gene: TRBV6-5; abundance: .; j_gene: TRBJ2-2; d_gene: .; CDR3aa: CASKPGHRTGELFF; CDR3nt: TGTGCCAGCAAGCCGGGACACCGCACCGGGGAGCTGTTTTTT
v_gene: TRBV28; abundance: .; j_gene: TRBJ1-6; d_gene: .; CDR3aa: CATRGAGNSSPLHF; CDR3nt: TGTGCCACCAGAGGGGCAGGGAATAGCTCACCCCTCCACTTT
v_gene: TRBV7-2; abundance: .; j_gene: TRBJ1-2; d_gene: .; CDR3aa: CASSSGGGWYGYTF; CDR3nt: TGTGCCAGCAGCTCCGGAGGAGGTTGGTATGGCTACACCTTC
v_gene: TRBV28; abundance: .; j_gene: TRBJ1-1; d_gene: TRBD1; CDR3aa: CASRVQGSTEAFF; CDR3nt: TGTGCCAGCAGAGTACAGGGGTCCACTGAAGCTTTCTTT
v_gene: TRBV18; abundance: .; j_gene: TRBJ1-1; d_gene: .; CDR3aa: CASSSSRMNTEAFF; CDR3nt: TGTGCCAGCTCATCTTCCCGTATGAACACTGAAGCTTTCTTT
v_gene: TRBV5-4; abundance: .; j_gene: TRBJ1-6; d_gene: .; CDR3aa: CASSLGGTEGNSPLHF; CDR3nt: TGTGCCAGCAGCTTGGGGGGTACCGAAGGAAATTCACCCCTCCACTTT
v_gene: TRBV5-1; abundance: .; j_gene: TRBJ1-2; d_gene: .; CDR3aa: CASSRSYRDRGDDYTF; CDR3nt: TGCGCCAGCAGCAGAAGTTACAGGGACCGTGGAGACGACTACACCTTC
v_gene: TRBV4-3; abundance: once; j_gene: TRBJ1-2; d_gene: TRBD1; CDR3aa: CASSQERYRISDRGHIGYTF; CDR3nt: TGCGCCAGCAGCCAAGAGCGGTATCGAATTTCGGACAGGGGGCATATTGGCTACACCTTC
v_gene: TRBV9; abundance: .; j_gene: TRBJ2-2; d_gene: .; CDR3aa: CASSDGQKFTSNTGELFF; CDR3nt: TGTGCCAGCAGCGACGGACAGAAGTTCACCTCGAACACCGGGGAGCTGTTTTTT
v_gene: TRBV29-1; abundance: .; j_gene: TRBJ1-3; d_gene: TRBD1; CDR3aa: CSVGTGPGNTIYF; CDR3nt: TGCAGCGTTGGGACAGGCCCCGGAAACACCATATATTTT
v_gene: TRBV28; abundance: .; j_gene: TRBJ1-1; d_gene: TRBD1; CDR3aa: CASSSHGRGFTEAFF; CDR3nt: TGTGCCAGCAGTTCTCATGGCAGGGGGTTCACTGAAGCTTTCTTT
v_gene: TRBV2; abundance: .; j_gene: TRBJ2-5; d_gene: .; CDR3aa: CASRLTETQYF; CDR3nt: TGTGCCAGCAGGCTAACAGAGACCCAGTACTTC
v_gene: TRBV28; abundance: .; j_gene: TRBJ1-4; d_gene: .; CDR3aa: CASSSSQVGREKLFF; CDR3nt: TGTGCCAGCAGTTCGAGTCAGGTCGGAAGAGAAAAACTGTTTTTT
v_gene: TRBV28; abundance: few; j_gene: TRBJ1-2; d_gene: .; CDR3aa: CASRRNYGYTF; CDR3nt: TGTGCCAGCAGGCGAAACTATGGCTACACCTTC
v_gene: TRBV5-4; abundance: .; j_gene: TRBJ1-1; d_gene: TRBD1; CDR3aa: CASSGNRGNTEAFF; CDR3nt: TGTGCCAGCAGCGGGAACAGGGGGAACACTGAAGCTTTCTTT
v_gene: TRBV19; abundance: .; j_gene: TRBJ2-3; d_gene: .; CDR3aa: CASSTLQGVGTDTQYF; CDR3nt: TGTGCCAGTAGTACTTTGCAGGGTGTTGGGACAGATACGCAGTATTTT
v_gene: TRBV9; abundance: .; j_gene: TRBJ2-3; d_gene: TRBD2; CDR3aa: CASSALRLADTDTQYF; CDR3nt: TGTGCCAGCAGCGCGCTGAGACTAGCGGACACAGATACGCAGTATTTT